A selection of T cell receptor beta chains follows, all from one sample in a study of blood T cell repertoires in COVID-19. Produced via immunoSEQ multiplex PCR; TCRdb's table is partial and in-frame only. The sample lists around 80,000 clones; over 60% were seen once. Sequencing was performed on peripheral blood. These receptor sequences come from an elderly woman with active or convalescent COVID-19. Each CDR3 is given with its conserved first and last residue. The D gene is left open where the match is weak. Size is omitted from some rows. Given values are once, few, many or a class for expanded clones.

J | D | size | V | DNA | CDR3
TRBJ2-7 | TRBD1 | - | TRBV27 | TGTGCCAGCAGTTTATCAGGACAGGGTCCGCTTGAGCAGTACTTC | CASSLSGQGPLEQYF
TRBJ1-2 | TRBD1 | - | TRBV7-8 | TGTGCCAGCAGCTCGGGACAGCCACCTAACTATGGCTACACCTTC | CASSSGQPPNYGYTF
TRBJ2-1 | TRBD2 | once | TRBV6-5 | TGTGCCAGCAGTTATGTCGGGGGGATCAATGAGCAGTTCTTC | CASSYVGGINEQFF
TRBJ1-5 | - | - | TRBV9 | TGTGCCAGCAGCGTAGAACCCCAGGCTGGGCAGCCCCAGCATTTT | CASSVEPQAGQPQHF
TRBJ1-6 | - | - | TRBV7-9 | TGTGCCAGCAGCTTAGCGACAGGCCGGGGGGGACATTCACCCCTCCACTTT | CASSLATGRGGHSPLHF
TRBJ1-4 | TRBD1 | - | TRBV7-2 | TGTGCCAGCAGCTTACGACCCGGAGGGACAGCAACTAATGAAAAACTGTTTTTT | CASSLRPGGTATNEKLFF
TRBJ2-5 | TRBD2 | - | TRBV7-8 | TGTGCCAGCAGCCCCCGACTAGCGGGGGGCTCCTACCAAGAGACCCAGTACTTC | CASSPRLAGGSYQETQYF
TRBJ2-5 | - | - | TRBV7-9 | TGTGCCAGCAGCATGACAGGGAGGCAAGAGACCCAGTACTTC | CASSMTGRQETQYF
TRBJ2-6 | TRBD2 | - | TRBV28 | TGTGCCAGCAGTTTGAGCGGGGGCACTGGGGCCAACGTCCTGACTTTC | CASSLSGGTGANVLTF
TRBJ1-6 | - | - | TRBV6-2/TRBV6-3 | TGTGCCAGCAGCCCGCTGGGCCCGACGATTTCACCCCTCCACTTT | CASSPLGPTISPLHF
TRBJ1-5 | TRBD1 | - | TRBV7-8 | TGTGCCAGCAGCTTGTTTGGCAGGGGGAGCGGCAATCAGCCCCAGCATTTT | CASSLFGRGSGNQPQHF
TRBJ2-5 | - | - | TRBV25-1 | TGTGCCAGCAGTGAAGTTGGGGGCGCGGAGACCCAGTACTTC | CASSEVGGAETQYF
TRBJ2-6 | - | - | TRBV6-1 | TGTGCCAGCAGTGCCCGTTCTCTCTCTGGGGCCAACGTCCTGACTTTC | CASSARSLSGANVLTF
TRBJ1-3 | - | - | TRBV12-3/TRBV12-4 | TGTGCCAGCTGCCCAGCGAGAAACACCATATATTTT | CASCPARNTIYF
TRBJ2-2 | TRBD2 | - | TRBV18 | TGTGCCAGCTCATCCTGGACTAGCGGGAACACCGGGGAGCTGTTTTTT | CASSSWTSGNTGELFF
TRBJ1-2 | - | - | TRBV6-5 | TGTGCCAGCACGCGGGGCGGAGGCTACACCTTC | CASTRGGGYTF
TRBJ1-2 | TRBD1 | - | TRBV24-1 | TGTGCCACCCTCGCATTAGACAGGGATACCCCTAACTATGGCTACACCTTC | CATLALDRDTPNYGYTF
TRBJ1-1 | TRBD1 | - | TRBV27 | TGTGCCAGCAGTTTGCAGGGGGCCGGTGAAGCTTTCTTT | CASSLQGAGEAFF
TRBJ2-3 | - | - | TRBV5-4 | TGTGCCAGCAGCTTGGAGCCAGGGAGCACAGATACGCAGTATTTT | CASSLEPGSTDTQYF
TRBJ2-7 | TRBD1 | - | TRBV6-5 | TGTGCCAGCAGGCCCACAGGGGGCCAAAGGGACGAGCAGTACTTC | CASRPTGGQRDEQYF
TRBJ1-3 | - | - | TRBV7-2 | TGTGCCAGCAGCTTGACACCACCTGCCTCTGGAAACACCATATATTTT | CASSLTPPASGNTIYF
TRBJ2-1 | - | - | TRBV5-1 | TGCGCCAGCAGCATAGAGGGTATAGGCTCCTACAATGAGCAGTTCTTC | CASSIEGIGSYNEQFF
TRBJ2-2 | - | - | TRBV7-2 | TGTGCCAGCAGCTTAGTACTAACTTCCACCGGGGAGCTGTTTTTT | CASSLVLTSTGELFF
TRBJ1-5 | - | - | TRBV3-1/TRBV3-2 | TGTGCCAGCAGCCAACATAATCAGCCCCAGCATTTT | CASSQHNQPQHF
TRBJ2-5 | - | - | TRBV19 | TGTGCCAGTAGTAGCTTAAGCGAGACCCAGTACTTC | CASSSLSETQYF
TRBJ1-1 | - | - | TRBV3-1/TRBV3-2 | TGTGCCAGCAGCCAAGGTTGGGGGAGGAGGACGGGGAACACTGAAGCTTTCTTT | CASSQGWGRRTGNTEAFF
TRBJ2-7 | - | - | TRBV7-8 | TGTGCCAGCAGCTTAGCGATCCTATCCTACGAGCAGTACTTC | CASSLAILSYEQYF
TRBJ2-3 | TRBD2 | few | TRBV7-2 | TGTGCCAGCAGCCTGATCCCAGGGAGCGGGGGGGCACAGACGCAGTATTTT | CASSLIPGSGGAQTQYF
TRBJ2-3 | - | - | TRBV6-5 | TGTGCCAGCAGTTACTCGGGTAGCGGCCGCACAGATACGCAGTATTTT | CASSYSGSGRTDTQYF
TRBJ1-2 | TRBD1 | few | TRBV10-2 | TGCGCCAGCAGGCCAACCGGGACAGGTTCCGGCTACACCTTC | CASRPTGTGSGYTF
TRBJ2-5 | TRBD2 | - | TRBV27 | TGTGCCAGCAGTTTATTACGGGTAGCGGGGACTCGAGAGACCCAGTACTTC | CASSLLRVAGTRETQYF
TRBJ2-3 | TRBD2 | - | TRBV5-5 | TGTGCCAGCAGACCAGCGGGGACCACAGATACGCAGTATTTT | CASRPAGTTDTQYF
TRBJ1-6 | - | - | TRBV27 | TGTGCCAGCAGGAGCTCCTATAATTCACCCCTCCACTTT | CASRSSYNSPLHF
TRBJ1-2 | - | - | TRBV18 | TGTGCCAGCTCACCGGGCCATCAGCAGGGCTACACCTTC | CASSPGHQQGYTF
TRBJ1-1 | - | - | TRBV6-5 | TGTGCCAGCAGTCAAACACAGGGGAACACTGAAGCTTTCTTT | CASSQTQGNTEAFF
TRBJ1-1 | - | once | TRBV23-1 | TGCGCCAGCAGTCAAATCAGGGGCGCGGACACTGAAGCTTTCTTT | CASSQIRGADTEAFF
TRBJ1-2 | - | - | TRBV6-2/TRBV6-3 | TGTGCCAGCAGTTACGAGGCAGGGGATGGCTACACCTTC | CASSYEAGDGYTF
TRBJ1-5 | TRBD1 | few | TRBV28 | TGTGCCAGCACTATAGCCGGGACAGGGTCGGTTCAGCCCCAGCATTTT | CASTIAGTGSVQPQHF
TRBJ1-1 | - | - | TRBV30 | TGTGCCTGGAGTGTATCCAAGAACACTGAAGCTTTCTTT | CAWSVSKNTEAFF
TRBJ1-6 | - | - | TRBV27 | TGTGCCAGCTTCGGGGGGCCCTATAATTCACCCCTCCACTTT | CASFGGPYNSPLHF